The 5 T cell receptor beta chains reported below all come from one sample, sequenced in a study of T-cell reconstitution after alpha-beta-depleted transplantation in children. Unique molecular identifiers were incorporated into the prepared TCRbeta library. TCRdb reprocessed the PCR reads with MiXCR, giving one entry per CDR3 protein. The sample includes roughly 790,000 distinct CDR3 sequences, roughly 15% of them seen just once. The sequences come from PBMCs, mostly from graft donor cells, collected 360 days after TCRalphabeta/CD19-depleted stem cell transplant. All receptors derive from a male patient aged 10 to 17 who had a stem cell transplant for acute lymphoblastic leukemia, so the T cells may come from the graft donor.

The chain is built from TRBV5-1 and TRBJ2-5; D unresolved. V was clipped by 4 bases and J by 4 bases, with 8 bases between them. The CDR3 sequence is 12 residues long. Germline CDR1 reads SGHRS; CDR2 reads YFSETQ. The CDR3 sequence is CASSLPPETQYF. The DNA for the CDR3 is TGCGCCAGCAGCCTCCCCCCAGAGACCCAGTACTTC.

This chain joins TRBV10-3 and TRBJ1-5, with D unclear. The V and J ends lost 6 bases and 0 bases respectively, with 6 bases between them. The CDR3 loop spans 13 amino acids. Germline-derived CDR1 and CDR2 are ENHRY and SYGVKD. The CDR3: CAISGLSNQPQHF. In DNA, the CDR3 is TGTGCCATCAGCGGACTTAGCAATCAGCCCCAGCATTTT.

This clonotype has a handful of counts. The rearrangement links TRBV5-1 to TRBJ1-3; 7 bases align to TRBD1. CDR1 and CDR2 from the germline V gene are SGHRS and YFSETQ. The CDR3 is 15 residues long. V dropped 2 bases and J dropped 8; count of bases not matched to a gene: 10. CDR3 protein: CASSLAPGGSDTIYF. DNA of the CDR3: TGCGCCAGCAGCTTAGCCCCAGGGGGATCAGACACCATATATTTT.

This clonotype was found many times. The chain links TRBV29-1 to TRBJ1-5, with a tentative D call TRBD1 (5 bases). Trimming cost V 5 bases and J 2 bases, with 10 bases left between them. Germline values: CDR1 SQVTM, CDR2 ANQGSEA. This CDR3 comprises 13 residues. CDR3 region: CSVKGQGNQPQHF. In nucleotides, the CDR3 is TGCAGCGTTAAGGGGCAGGGCAATCAGCCCCAGCATTTT.

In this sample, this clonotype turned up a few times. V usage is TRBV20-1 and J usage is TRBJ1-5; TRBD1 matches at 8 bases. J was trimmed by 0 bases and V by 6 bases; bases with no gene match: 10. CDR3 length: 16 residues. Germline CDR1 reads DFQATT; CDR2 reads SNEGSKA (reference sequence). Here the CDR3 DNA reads TGCAGTGCAGGGACAGGCGGGTCCCTTAGCAATCAGCCCCAGCATTTT. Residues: CSAGTGGSLSNQPQHF.